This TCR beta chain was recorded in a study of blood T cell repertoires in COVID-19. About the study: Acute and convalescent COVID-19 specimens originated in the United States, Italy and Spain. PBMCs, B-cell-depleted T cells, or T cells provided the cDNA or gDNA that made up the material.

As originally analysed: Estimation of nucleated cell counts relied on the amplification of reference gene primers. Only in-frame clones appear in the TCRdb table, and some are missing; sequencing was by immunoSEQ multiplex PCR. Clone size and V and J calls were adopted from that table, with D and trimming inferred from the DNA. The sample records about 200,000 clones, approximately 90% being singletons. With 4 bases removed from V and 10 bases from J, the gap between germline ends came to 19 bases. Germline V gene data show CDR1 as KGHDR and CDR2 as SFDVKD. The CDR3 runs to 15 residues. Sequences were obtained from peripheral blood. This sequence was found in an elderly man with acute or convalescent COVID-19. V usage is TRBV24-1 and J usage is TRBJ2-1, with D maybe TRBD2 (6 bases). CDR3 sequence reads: CATSDPRRDRGEQFF. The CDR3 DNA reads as TGTGCCACCAGTGACCCTCGGAGGGACCGGGGGGAGCAGTTCTTC.